The 32 T cell receptor beta chains below come from one sample, sequenced in a study of Ad26.COV2.S vaccination and SARS-CoV-2 variants. Sequenced by immunoSEQ multiplex PCR; TCRdb stores in-frame clones only, minus some. Among hundreds of thousands of clones listed, roughly nine tenths were seen once. Described treatment: 19 received Ad26.COV2.S at low or high dose, single or two shots; a few received placebo; per-sample allocation not given. Samples analyzed were those drawn on day 63 after the first vaccine or placebo injection. The material was peripheral blood, obtained in a trial of Ad26.COV2.S vaccine versus placebo. All receptors derive from a person between 18 and 65 years old who received the Ad26.COV2.S COVID-19 vaccine or a placebo.

In this sample, this clone turned up once. This chain connects TRBV9 to TRBJ2-1, with TRBD1 as a possible D gene (6 bases). Looked up from germline, CDR1 is SGDLS and CDR2 is YYNGEE. This CDR3 comprises 14 residues. V lost 6 bases to trimming and J lost 9 bases, with 19 bases between them. CDR3 loop: CASTPQGSRGEQFF. The DNA for the CDR3 is TGTGCCAGCACACCCCAGGGGTCTAGAGGTGAGCAGTTCTTC.

The chain has TRBV12-3 or TRBV12-4 and TRBJ2-1; TRBD1 agrees at 10 bases. The trim removed 6 bases at V and 7 bases at J, leaving 0 bases unmatched. The CDR3 length is 12 residues. CDR3 DNA: TGTGCCAGCAGGGGACAGGGGAATGAGCAGTTCTTC. This translates into CASRGQGNEQFF.

The V and J genes are TRBV30 and TRBJ2-3; maybe TRBD2 (5 bases). V lost 2 bases and J 4 bases, leaving 16 bases between the germline ends. From germline, CDR1 is GTSNPN and CDR2 SVGIG (reference sequence). This CDR3 has 15 residues. In DNA form, the CDR3 reads TGTGCCTGGAGTCGAAGTTATATGGAGGCAGATACGCAGTATTTT. Protein: CAWSRSYMEADTQYF.

The chain carries TRBV7-2 and TRBJ2-5, with 7 positions matching TRBD2. The CDR3 extends over 16 amino acids. V lost 5 bases and J lost 1; bases outside the gene matches: 10. Germline lookup yields CDR1 SGHTA and CDR2 FQGNSA. DNA of the CDR3: TGTGCCAGCAGCAGTAGGTGGACTAGGCCCCAAGAGACCCAGTACTTC. Protein sequence: CASSSRWTRPQETQYF. The full variable domain, with the rest looked up from reference TRBV7-2 and TRBJ2-5, is GAGVSQSPSNKVTEKGKDVELRCDPISGHTALYWYRQSLGQGLEFLIYFQGNSAPDKSGLPSDRFSAERTGGSVSTLTIQRTQQEDSAVYLCASSSRWTRPQETQYFGPGTRLLVL.

The chain links TRBV19 to TRBJ1-1, with no clear D. CDR3 length equals 13 residues. V lost 5 bases, J lost 1 base, and 8 bases lay in between. Germline CDR1 is LNHDA and CDR2 is SQIVND (reference sequence). CDR3 amino acids: CASSPWGNTEAFF. The CDR3 DNA reads TGTGCCAGTAGTCCATGGGGGAACACTGAAGCTTTCTTT.

The J gene is TRBJ1-3, the V gene TRBV6-2 or TRBV6-3, with D unresolved. Germline-derived CDR1 and CDR2 are MNHEY and SVGEGT. This CDR3 comprises 12 residues. V was shortened by 6 bases and J by 4 bases, with 7 bases between the two germline ends. This CDR3 is CASSSTGNTIYF. For the CDR3, the DNA is TGTGCCAGCAGCAGCACCGGAAACACCATATATTTT.

This clone was found once. This sequence joins TRBV7-2 and TRBJ1-2, with a possible D match to TRBD1 (6 bases). Germline V lookup: CDR1 SGHTA, CDR2 FQGNSA. The CDR3 spans 13 residues. Trimming shortened V by 5 bases and J by 4 bases, and 11 bases separated the two germline ends. The CDR3 DNA sequence: TGTGCCAGCAGCCGGGACATCCCCTATGGCTACACCTTC. It codes for CASSRDIPYGYTF.

This CDR3 reads CASSFDRAPTGELFF. The CDR3 nucleotides are TGTGCCAGCAGCTTTGACAGGGCTCCCACCGGGGAGCTGTTTTTT. The chain links TRBV7-3 to TRBJ2-2, with TRBD1 matching 7 bases. Germline lookup yields CDR1 SGHTA and CDR2 FQGTGA. The CDR3 covers 15 residues. V lost 3 bases and J lost 4; bases outside the gene matches: 5.

This chain links TRBV6-6 with TRBJ2-1; D is uncertain. The V gene's germline CDR1 is MNHNY and CDR2 SVGAGI (reference sequence). V was shortened by 0 bases and J by 7 bases, with 10 bases between the two germline ends. This CDR3 is 14 amino acids long. Here the CDR3 DNA reads TGTGCCAGCAGTTACTCGCCAAAGAGGAATGAGCAGTTCTTC. This sequence encodes CASSYSPKRNEQFF.

J is TRBJ1-1 and V is TRBV5-4; 9 bases fit TRBD1. Losses at the gene ends were 4 bases for V and 1 base for J; bases not matched to a gene: 8. This CDR3 is built from 16 residues. Germline assignment: CDR1 SGHNT and CDR2 YYREEE (reference sequence). CDR3 bases: TGTGCCAGCAGCGAGGGACAGGGCCTAGGGAACACTGAAGCTTTCTTT. As protein: CASSEGQGLGNTEAFF. Full variable domain (missing parts from reference TRBV5-4 and TRBJ1-1): ETGVTQSPTHLIKTRGQQVTLRCSSQSGHNTVSWYQQALGQGPQFIFQYYREEENGRGNFPPRFSGLQFPNYSSELNVNALELDDSALYLCASSEGQGLGNTEAFFGQGTRLTVV.

This chain connects TRBV7-6 to TRBJ1-3, with 7 bases that match TRBD1. The CDR3 contains 15 residues. Unmatched junction bases numbered 6, after V lost 3 bases and J lost 4 bases. Germline V lookup: CDR1 SGHVS, CDR2 FNYEAQ. CDR3 sequence: CASSLAGGSGNTIYF. CDR3 in DNA: TGTGCCAGCAGCTTGGCAGGGGGATCGGGAAACACCATATATTTT.

The chain has TRBV5-6 and TRBJ1-5; D is perhaps TRBD1 (5 bases). The germline V gene encodes CDR1 SGHDT and CDR2 YYEEEE. V lost 5 bases and J lost 7, with 13 bases in between. CDR3 length equals 13 residues. CDR3 coding DNA: TGTGCCAGCAGTCTTACACGGGGGCAGCCCCAGCATTTT. Amino acids: CASSLTRGQPQHF.

CDR3 residues: CASSPGQGSFQETQYF. The CDR3 DNA follows: TGTGCCAGCTCACCAGGACAGGGATCCTTCCAAGAGACCCAGTACTTC. The chain is built from TRBV18 and TRBJ2-5, with 8 bases aligning to TRBD1. In germline, CDR1 is KGHSH, CDR2 LQKENI. V was pared by 2 bases and J by 1 base, with 6 bases of the junction left unmatched. The CDR3 has 16 residues.

Notes on this clone: Within the sample, other DNA sequences also encode this same CDR3. This chain connects TRBV9 to TRBJ2-6; possibly TRBD1 for D (6 bases). Trimming left V 1 base short and J 4 bases short, with 9 bases between. The CDR3 has 15 residues. Germline assignment: CDR1 SGDLS and CDR2 YYNGEE. CDR3 sequence: CASSVTGSGANVLTF. CDR3 sequence (DNA): TGTGCCAGCAGCGTAACAGGGTCGGGGGCCAACGTCCTGACTTTC.

The chain has TRBV3-1 (or the pseudogene TRBV3-2) and TRBJ1-1; no firm D call. The germline CDR1 and CDR2 sequences are LGHDT and YNNKEL (reference sequence). Trimming removed 0 bases at V and 5 bases at J, with 10 bases between. The CDR3 covers 14 residues. The CDR3 is CASSQEFGRTEAFF. In DNA, the CDR3 is TGTGCCAGCAGCCAAGAATTCGGGAGGACTGAAGCTTTCTTT.

In its sample, this clone was seen a few times. The chain employs TRBV5-4 and TRBJ2-1; 10 nucleotides line up with TRBD2. V lost 4 bases to trimming and J lost 7 bases; unmatched junction nucleotides: 8. Per the germline V gene, CDR1 is SGHNT and CDR2 is YYREEE (reference sequence). This CDR3 spans 15 amino acids. The CDR3 here is CASSLAGVFPNEQFF. DNA of the CDR3: TGTGCCAGCAGCCTAGCGGGAGTGTTTCCAAATGAGCAGTTCTTC.

This clone was detected many times. The chain carries TRBV11-2 and TRBJ2-2, with TRBD2 matching 12 bases. The ends lost 3 bases at V and 4 bases at J; junction bases unmatched: 6. Germline CDR1 and CDR2: SGHAT and FQNNGV. The CDR3 spans 17 residues. The CDR3 here is CASSLGGTSGPTGELFF. The CDR3 nucleotides are TGTGCCAGCAGCTTGGGGGGGACTAGCGGGCCCACCGGGGAGCTGTTTTTT.

The rearrangement joins TRBV6-2 or TRBV6-3 to TRBJ2-1, with 7 bases that match TRBD1. CDR3 length: 17 amino acids. Losses at the gene ends were 2 bases for V and 9 bases for J; bases not matched to a gene: 16. Germline CDR1 MNHEY, CDR2 SVGEGT. CDR3 sequence: CASSYPLAGTDSGEQFF. For the CDR3, the DNA is TGTGCCAGCAGTTACCCATTGGCCGGGACAGATTCGGGTGAGCAGTTCTTC.

The chain couples TRBV6-5 to TRBJ2-5, with 7 bases matching TRBD2. V was pared by 6 bases and J by 4 bases, with 5 bases of the junction left unmatched. The CDR3 has 13 amino acids. Germline lookup yields CDR1 MNHEY and CDR2 SVGAGI. The DNA of the CDR3 is TGTGCCAGCAGCGCAGGGAGGGTAGAGACCCAGTACTTC. Amino acid sequence: CASSAGRVETQYF.

The chain combines TRBV4-2 with TRBJ2-1, with D maybe TRBD2 (6 bases). Germline loops: CDR1 LGHNA, CDR2 YNFKEQ. This CDR3 comprises 15 residues. Deletions cut 4 bases from V and 4 bases from J, with 14 bases between. Here the CDR3 reads CASSPWTTQYNEQFF. As DNA, the CDR3 is TGTGCCAGCAGCCCATGGACTACCCAATACAATGAGCAGTTCTTC.

V and J are TRBV9 and TRBJ1-1; D uncertain. Trimming shortened V by 5 bases and J by 0 bases, and 14 bases separated the two germline ends. The CDR3 length is 15 residues. Germline assignment: CDR1 SGDLS and CDR2 YYNGEE. The CDR3 DNA follows: TGTGCCAGCAGTGCACGGGCAGTTATGAACACTGAAGCTTTCTTT. Translated, it gives CASSARAVMNTEAFF.

The chain recombines TRBV7-9 with TRBJ1-2, with TRBD1 matching 7 bases. Germline CDR1 and CDR2: SEHNR and FQNEAQ (reference sequence). The CDR3 loop spans 14 amino acids. J lost 1 base, V lost 4 bases, and 3 bases had no gene match. The CDR3 DNA is TGTGCCAGCAGCTCCCCAGGGGGTAACTATGGCTACACCTTC. Translation gives CASSSPGGNYGYTF. The full variable domain, rest sourced from reference TRBV7-9 and TRBJ1-2, is DTGVSQNPRHKITKRGQNVTFRCDPISEHNRLYWYRQTLGQGPEFLTYFQNEAQLEKSRLLSDRFSAERPKGSFSTLEIQRTEQGDSAMYLCASSSPGGNYGYTFGSGTRLTVV.

V and J are TRBV7-2 and TRBJ1-5; D unresolved. The length of the CDR3 is 15 residues. The V and J ends lost 8 bases and 0 bases respectively, with 14 bases between them. Germline CDR1 SGHTA, CDR2 FQGNSA. The CDR3: CASHLGTYSNQPQHF. The CDR3 DNA sequence: TGTGCCAGCCATCTGGGAACTTATAGCAATCAGCCCCAGCATTTT.

V and J are TRBV25-1 and TRBJ2-7; TRBD1 agrees at 8 bases. Germline trimming cut 5 bases from V and 3 bases from J; bases unmatched to any gene: 6. Germline V gene lookup returns CDR1 MGHDK and CDR2 SYGVNS. This CDR3 has 14 residues. CDR3 nucleotides: TGTGCCAGCAGTCTCGAACAGGGGGTCTACGAGCAGTACTTC. Its translation: CASSLEQGVYEQYF.

The rearrangement uses TRBV7-9 and TRBJ2-2; perhaps TRBD1 as D (6 bases). CDR1 SEHNR and CDR2 FQNEAQ come from the germline V gene (reference sequence). The CDR3 sequence is 15 residues long. Trimming left V 1 base short and J 7 bases short, with 13 bases between. CDR3 DNA: TGTGCCAGCAGCTTAGAGCAGGGGTTAAGCGGGGAGCTGTTTTTT. This translates into CASSLEQGLSGELFF.

The genes are TRBV10-2 and TRBJ2-7; possible D gene TRBD2, 5 bases. The V end was cut by 4 bases, the J end by 6 bases, with 19 bases between. This CDR3 is built from 15 residues. The germline V gene encodes CDR1 WSHSY and CDR2 SAAADI. The CDR3 DNA sequence: TGCGCCAGCAGTGCCCCCCAGGCGGACTCCGTCGAGCAGTACTTC. Translated: CASSAPQADSVEQYF.

This chain uses TRBV7-9 with TRBJ1-3; D is unclear. The V and J ends lost 2 bases and 0 bases respectively, with 8 bases between them. Per germline, CDR1 SEHNR and CDR2 FQNEAQ (reference sequence). The CDR3 runs 15 residues. In nucleotides, the CDR3 is TGTGCCAGCAGCTTAAACACCGACTCTGGAAACACCATATATTTT. Encoded protein: CASSLNTDSGNTIYF. The full variable domain, with the rest looked up from reference TRBV7-9 and TRBJ1-3, is DTGVSQNPRHKITKRGQNVTFRCDPISEHNRLYWYRQTLGQGPEFLTYFQNEAQLEKSRLLSDRFSAERPKGSFSTLEIQRTEQGDSAMYLCASSLNTDSGNTIYFGEGSWLTVV.

This rearrangement joins TRBV6-2 or TRBV6-3 to TRBJ2-7, with a weak D call TRBD2 (6 bases). CDR1 is MNHEY and CDR2 is SVGEGT in the germline V gene. The CDR3 runs to 14 residues. Trimming pared 4 bases from V and 2 bases from J, leaving 12 bases between. The CDR3 nucleotides are TGTGCCAGCAGTTGGGGGGTTCGGCCCTACGAGCAGTACTTC. Encoded protein: CASSWGVRPYEQYF.

This sequence joins TRBV30 and TRBJ2-1; D not resolved. V was trimmed by 2 bases and J by 5 bases, leaving 4 bases between them. The CDR3 loop spans 11 amino acids. Per germline, CDR1 GTSNPN and CDR2 SVGIG (reference sequence). As DNA, the CDR3 is TGTGCCTGGAGTCGGAACAATGAGCAGTTCTTC. Residues: CAWSRNNEQFF.

The chain employs TRBV4-3 and TRBJ2-5; 10 bases are a match to TRBD1. The CDR3 runs 15 residues. With V trimmed by 4 bases and J by 2 bases, 4 bases remained unmatched. Per germline, CDR1 LGHNA and CDR2 YSLEER. The CDR3 spells CASSRGQGGQETQYF. In nucleotides, the CDR3 is TGCGCCAGCAGCCGTGGACAGGGGGGGCAAGAGACCCAGTACTTC.

J is TRBJ2-2 and V is TRBV21-1; the DNA was not used to check the table's D call, TRBD2. TRBV21-1 has pseudogene status. The CDR3 consists of 18 residues. The CDR3 reads CASWTRPGRGARTGELFF. The CDR3 bases are TGTGCCAGCTGGACGCGCCCGGGACGGGGGGCCCGCACCGGGGAGCTGTTTTTT.

This sequence joins TRBV5-1 and TRBJ1-3, with D unclear. Trimming cost V 0 bases and J 0 bases, with 4 bases left between them. CDR1 and CDR2 from the germline V gene are SGHRS and YFSETQ. The CDR3 is made up of 14 amino acids. CDR3 in amino acids: CASSLDFSGNTIYF. The CDR3 DNA sequence: TGCGCCAGCAGCTTGGATTTCTCTGGAAACACCATATATTTT.